This T cell receptor beta chain originates from a study of blood T cell repertoires in COVID-19. Libraries were prepared by immunoSEQ multiplex PCR; TCRdb keeps only in-frame clonotypes and omits some of them. The top ten hold 1.7% of the sample, which has 250,000 to 300,000 clones, around 90% seen once. V was clipped by 0 bases and J by 4 bases; unmatched bases: 11. CDR1 SGHRS and CDR2 YFSETQ come from the germline V gene. The CDR3 length is 18 residues. Two negative PCRs, clearance, or symptom resolution characterized the recovered Cohort 3 donors. The rearrangement joins TRBV5-1 to TRBJ2-7, with TRBD1 matching over 12 bases. Sequencing was performed on PBMCs or T cells enriched from blood (not recorded which). This TCR was recovered from a woman aged 40 to 50 who had recovered from COVID-19. CDR3 nucleotides: TGCGCCAGCAGCTTGGCGGCCGGCCCGGGACAGGGGGCTTACGAGCAGTACTTC. This gives the protein CASSLAAGPGQGAYEQYF.